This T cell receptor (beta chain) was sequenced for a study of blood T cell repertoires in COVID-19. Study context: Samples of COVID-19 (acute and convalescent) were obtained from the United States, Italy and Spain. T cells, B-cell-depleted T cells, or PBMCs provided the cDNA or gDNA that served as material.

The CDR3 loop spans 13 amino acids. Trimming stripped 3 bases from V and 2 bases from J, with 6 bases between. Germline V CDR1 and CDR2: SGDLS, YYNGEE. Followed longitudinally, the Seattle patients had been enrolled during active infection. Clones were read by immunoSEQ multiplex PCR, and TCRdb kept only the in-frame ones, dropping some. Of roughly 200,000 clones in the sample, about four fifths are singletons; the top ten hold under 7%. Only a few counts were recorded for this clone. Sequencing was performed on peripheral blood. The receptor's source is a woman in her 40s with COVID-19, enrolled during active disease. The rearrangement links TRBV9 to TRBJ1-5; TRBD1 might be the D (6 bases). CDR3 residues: CASSGQGNQPQHF. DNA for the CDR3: TGTGCCAGCAGCGGACAGGGCAATCAGCCCCAGCATTTT.